The T cell receptor beta chain described here comes from a study of patients with pleural tuberculosis. This clonotype has ten or more counts. V was shortened by 6 bases and J by 3 bases, with 11 bases between the two germline ends. The CDR3 runs to 13 residues. From germline, CDR1 is DFQATT and CDR2 SNEGSKA (reference sequence). TCRdb fed the reads into MiXCR, producing one record per CDR3 protein. The table includes around 54,000 distinct CDR3 sequences, approximately 7.5% detected once. The receptor comes from a human donor with pleural tuberculosis. This chain links TRBV20-1 with TRBJ1-4; D not resolved. This chain's CDR3 is CSASGLPNEKLFF. In DNA form, the CDR3 reads TGCAGTGCGAGCGGGCTACCTAATGAAAAACTGTTTTTT.